This T cell receptor (beta chain) was documented in a study of shared clonotypes between healthy human individuals. Study summary: Each donor had three CD4 naive, three CD4 memory, two CD8 naive and one CD8 memory plate.

Some clones are missing from TCRdb's copy, which holds only in-frame ones; the method was immunoSEQ multiplex PCR. The sample lists around 340,000 clones, about 70% occurring once. On this clone: Other DNA sequences in the sample encode the same CDR3.

In germline, CDR1 is KGHSH, CDR2 LQKENI. The CDR3 contains 12 residues. The V and J ends lost 2 bases and 0 bases respectively, with 2 bases between them. This clonotype originated in a man aged 30-40 years in good health. This chain joins TRBV18 and TRBJ2-7; D is undetermined. The sequenced sample was memory CD4+ T cells sorted from blood. Documented subset: CD45RA-negative fraction. CDR3 loop: CASSPASYEQYF. CDR3 bases: TGTGCCAGCTCACCAGCCTCCTACGAGCAGTACTTC.